These T cell receptor beta chains were read from a single sample in a study of siplizumab effects on memory and regulatory T cells. Profiled with immunoSEQ multiplex PCR; TCRdb holds only in-frame clones, not every one. The sample has some 100,000 clones, 94% seen once. Source material: Tregs sorted from blood. Receptors were obtained from a human donor in good health. The CDR3 runs from the conserved cysteine through the conserved F or W. D genes are given only for firm matches. A clone size is listed for some rows: how often the clone was seen (once, few, many), or a class if it is expanded.

J gene: TRBJ2-1
clone size: -
V gene: TRBV4-1
D gene: TRBD2
CDR3 protein: CASSHLSRGGSSGNEQFF
CDR3 DNA: TGCGCCAGCAGCCATCTCTCTCGGGGCGGGAGTAGCGGGAATGAGCAGTTCTTC

J gene: TRBJ2-2
clone size: -
V gene: TRBV5-1
D gene: TRBD2
CDR3 protein: CASSVRLAGNTGELFF
CDR3 DNA: TGCGCCAGCAGCGTCAGACTAGCGGGGAACACCGGGGAGCTGTTTTTT

J gene: TRBJ1-3
clone size: -
V gene: TRBV11-3
D gene: -
CDR3 protein: CASSLSGPGNTIYF
CDR3 DNA: TGTGCCAGCAGCTTATCGGGGCCCGGAAACACCATATATTTT

J gene: TRBJ2-3
clone size: -
V gene: TRBV10-3
D gene: -
CDR3 protein: CAISSGGASTDTQYF
CDR3 DNA: TGTGCCATCAGCTCTGGGGGGGCTAGCACAGATACGCAGTATTTT

J gene: TRBJ1-1
clone size: -
V gene: TRBV15
D gene: TRBD1
CDR3 protein: CATSREDTQGPGGTEAFF
CDR3 DNA: TGTGCCACCAGCAGAGAAGATACACAGGGGCCAGGAGGCACTGAAGCTTTCTTT

J gene: TRBJ1-4
clone size: -
V gene: TRBV5-1
D gene: TRBD1
CDR3 protein: CASSLGQNEKLFF
CDR3 DNA: TGCGCCAGCAGCCTGGGACAGAACGAAAAACTGTTTTTT

J gene: TRBJ1-1
clone size: -
V gene: TRBV10-2
D gene: -
CDR3 protein: CASSLVTGNTEAFF
CDR3 DNA: TGCGCCAGCAGTCTTGTAACAGGGAACACTGAAGCTTTCTTT

J gene: TRBJ1-6
clone size: -
V gene: TRBV30
D gene: -
CDR3 protein: CAWSHTWAGMNSPLHF
CDR3 DNA: TGTGCCTGGAGTCACACCTGGGCAGGGATGAATTCACCCCTCCACTTT

J gene: TRBJ2-7
clone size: -
V gene: TRBV28
D gene: -
CDR3 protein: CATIAPRPYEQYF
CDR3 DNA: TGTGCCACCATAGCGCCCCGTCCGTACGAGCAGTACTTC

J gene: TRBJ2-7
clone size: -
V gene: TRBV27
D gene: TRBD1
CDR3 protein: CASSSTTPRTGVRYEQYF
CDR3 DNA: TGTGCCAGCAGTTCCACTACCCCCCGGACAGGGGTCCGCTACGAGCAGTACTTC

J gene: TRBJ2-1
clone size: -
V gene: TRBV27
D gene: -
CDR3 protein: CASSRTGNNEQFF
CDR3 DNA: TGTGCCAGCAGTAGGACTGGTAACAATGAGCAGTTCTTC

J gene: TRBJ2-3
clone size: -
V gene: TRBV27
D gene: TRBD2
CDR3 protein: CASSLLGTSGRAPDTQYF
CDR3 DNA: TGTGCCAGCAGTTTATTAGGGACTAGCGGGAGGGCCCCAGATACGCAGTATTTT

J gene: TRBJ1-2
clone size: -
V gene: TRBV27
D gene: TRBD1
CDR3 protein: CASSRDRTNYGYTF
CDR3 DNA: TGTGCCAGCAGTAGGGACAGAACTAACTATGGCTACACCTTC

J gene: TRBJ2-1
clone size: -
V gene: TRBV28
D gene: -
CDR3 protein: CACLGFGAAYNEQFF
CDR3 DNA: TGTGCCTGCCTTGGTTTCGGAGCGGCTTACAATGAGCAGTTCTTC

J gene: TRBJ2-3
clone size: -
V gene: TRBV5-5
D gene: -
CDR3 protein: CASSLTPDTQYF
CDR3 DNA: TGTGCCAGCAGCCTGACTCCAGATACGCAGTATTTT

J gene: TRBJ2-2
clone size: -
V gene: TRBV7-9
D gene: TRBD1
CDR3 protein: CASSRWTGNTGELFF
CDR3 DNA: TGTGCCAGCAGCCGGTGGACAGGGAACACCGGGGAGCTGTTTTTT

J gene: TRBJ2-1
clone size: -
V gene: TRBV7-7
D gene: -
CDR3 protein: CASSLTLSSYNEQFF
CDR3 DNA: TGTGCCAGCAGCCTCACCTTGAGCTCCTACAATGAGCAGTTCTTC

J gene: TRBJ2-4
clone size: -
V gene: TRBV20-1
D gene: -
CDR3 protein: CSARTAPIQYF
CDR3 DNA: TGCAGTGCCCGGACAGCCCCTATTCAGTACTTC

J gene: TRBJ1-1
clone size: once
V gene: TRBV5-4
D gene: TRBD1
CDR3 protein: CASSSKTGVNTEAFF
CDR3 DNA: TGTGCCAGCAGCTCGAAGACAGGGGTGAACACTGAAGCTTTCTTT

J gene: TRBJ1-1
clone size: -
V gene: TRBV19
D gene: -
CDR3 protein: CASSNREVPLEAFF
CDR3 DNA: TGTGCCAGTAGTAATAGGGAGGTTCCCCTCGAAGCTTTCTTT

J gene: TRBJ2-3
clone size: -
V gene: TRBV4-1
D gene: -
CDR3 protein: CASSQGSGSTDTQYF
CDR3 DNA: TGCGCCAGCAGCCAAGGGTCAGGTAGCACAGATACGCAGTATTTT

J gene: TRBJ1-2
clone size: few
V gene: TRBV9
D gene: TRBD1
CDR3 protein: CASSVGTGETYGYTF
CDR3 DNA: TGTGCCAGCAGCGTAGGGACAGGGGAAACATATGGCTACACCTTC

J gene: TRBJ2-5
clone size: -
V gene: TRBV19
D gene: TRBD1
CDR3 protein: CASSRDRGGETQYF
CDR3 DNA: TGTGCCAGTAGTAGGGACAGGGGTGGGGAGACCCAGTACTTC

J gene: TRBJ2-5
clone size: -
V gene: TRBV6-1
D gene: -
CDR3 protein: CASSESPPETQYF
CDR3 DNA: TGTGCCAGCAGTGAAAGCCCGCCCGAGACCCAGTACTTC

J gene: TRBJ2-3
clone size: once
V gene: TRBV14
D gene: TRBD2
CDR3 protein: CASSQVGLAGTDTQYF
CDR3 DNA: TGTGCCAGCAGCCAAGTTGGACTAGCGGGGACAGATACGCAGTATTTT

J gene: TRBJ2-1
clone size: -
V gene: TRBV4-1
D gene: -
CDR3 protein: CASSQDGRGFYNEQFF
CDR3 DNA: TGCGCCAGCAGCCAAGATGGGCGGGGTTTCTACAATGAGCAGTTCTTC

J gene: TRBJ2-3
clone size: once
V gene: TRBV19
D gene: -
CDR3 protein: CASSIDSTDTQYF
CDR3 DNA: TGTGCCAGTAGTATAGACAGCACAGATACGCAGTATTTT

J gene: TRBJ1-1
clone size: -
V gene: TRBV6-5
D gene: -
CDR3 protein: CASRPPGAKAFF
CDR3 DNA: TGTGCCAGTCGTCCCCCAGGGGCGAAAGCTTTCTTT

J gene: TRBJ2-1
clone size: -
V gene: TRBV5-1
D gene: -
CDR3 protein: CASSLYLLAGEENEQFF
CDR3 DNA: TGCGCCAGCAGCTTGTACCTCTTGGCAGGGGAGGAGAATGAGCAGTTCTTC

J gene: TRBJ2-3
clone size: -
V gene: TRBV20-1
D gene: -
CDR3 protein: CSAAPSFTQYF
CDR3 DNA: TGCAGTGCTGCCCCCTCTTTTACGCAGTATTTT

J gene: TRBJ2-7
clone size: -
V gene: TRBV14
D gene: -
CDR3 protein: CASSQQPYEQYF
CDR3 DNA: TGTGCCAGCAGCCAACAGCCCTACGAGCAGTACTTC

J gene: TRBJ2-7
clone size: -
V gene: TRBV27
D gene: TRBD2
CDR3 protein: CASSSARREGRPRFYEQYF
CDR3 DNA: TGTGCCAGCAGTTCCGCTAGGCGGGAGGGCCGCCCACGATTCTACGAGCAGTACTTC

J gene: TRBJ1-1
clone size: -
V gene: TRBV28
D gene: TRBD1
CDR3 protein: CASSLRTVDRGAFF
CDR3 DNA: TGTGCCAGCAGTCTCCGAACCGTAGACAGGGGGGCTTTCTTT

J gene: TRBJ1-5
clone size: -
V gene: TRBV10-3
D gene: -
CDR3 protein: CAISEPGGTSNQPQHF
CDR3 DNA: TGTGCCATCAGTGAGCCGGGGGGGACTAGCAATCAGCCCCAGCATTTT

J gene: TRBJ2-5
clone size: -
V gene: TRBV28
D gene: TRBD2
CDR3 protein: CASSLLAGVWEQYF
CDR3 DNA: TGTGCCAGCAGTTTACTAGCGGGAGTCTGGGAGCAGTACTTC

J gene: TRBJ2-7
clone size: -
V gene: TRBV15
D gene: -
CDR3 protein: CATKQGSGSTEQYF
CDR3 DNA: TGTGCCACCAAACAGGGTAGTGGGAGTACCGAGCAGTACTTC

J gene: TRBJ2-4
clone size: -
V gene: TRBV5-5
D gene: -
CDR3 protein: CASSLGPRAQYF
CDR3 DNA: TGTGCCAGCAGCTTGGGACCGCGGGCTCAGTACTTC

J gene: TRBJ2-1
clone size: -
V gene: TRBV23-1
D gene: -
CDR3 protein: CASSNSRAYNEQFF
CDR3 DNA: TGCGCCAGCAGTAACAGCCGAGCCTACAATGAGCAGTTCTTC